The rows below give T cell receptor beta chains drawn from one sample of a study of early T cells in non-severe SARS-CoV-2 infection. MiXCR, applied by TCRdb to the 5' RACE reads, yields one record per CDR3 protein. This sample has approximately 35,000 distinct CDR3 sequences; around 4.1% occur once, and the top ten carry 5.9%. Sequenced sample: whole blood. Receptors were obtained from an adult who was a healthcare worker with PCR-confirmed SARS-CoV-2 infection or an uninfected control (not recorded which). CDR3s include the opening cysteine and the closing phenylalanine or tryptophan. A D gene is named only where the DNA matches it firmly. The size field reads once, few or many counts, or a class when the clone is expanded.

j_call v_call clone_size d_call cdr3_nt cdr3_aa
TRBJ2-1 TRBV3-1 many TRBD1 TGTGCCAGCAGCCCCACAGGGGGGCATGAGCAGTTCTTC CASSPTGGHEQFF
TRBJ2-3 TRBV20-1 many NA TGCAGTGCTCCGCGGCAGGTAGGGAGGAGCACAGATACGCAGTATTTT CSAPRQVGRSTDTQYF
TRBJ1-1 TRBV5-5 many NA TGTGCCAGCAGCTTAAGGGTGGGGATGAACACTGAAGCTTTCTTT CASSLRVGMNTEAFF
TRBJ2-1 TRBV29-1 few TRBD2 TGCAGCGTTGAAGATCGGGTAGCGGGAGCCCCAGGGGGGTACAATGAGCAGTTCTTC CSVEDRVAGAPGGYNEQFF
TRBJ2-7 TRBV20-1 many NA TGCAGTGCCGCGACCCACGAGCAGTACTTC CSAATHEQYF
TRBJ2-3 TRBV20-1 many TRBD2 TGCAGTGCGCCCATAGCGGGGGGGCCAAGAACAGATACGCAGTATTTT CSAPIAGGPRTDTQYF
TRBJ2-6 TRBV10-3 many NA TGTGCCATCAGTGACTCTGGGGCCAACGTCCTGACTTTC CAISDSGANVLTF
TRBJ2-7 TRBV3-1 many NA TGTGCCAGCAGCCGAGCGAATGGGTACGAGCAGTACTTC CASSRANGYEQYF
TRBJ2-7 TRBV5-1 many NA TGCGCCAGCAGCTTAGGGGGTTCGTTGGACGAGCAGTACTTC CASSLGGSLDEQYF
TRBJ2-2 TRBV10-2 many TRBD1 TGCGCCAGCAGTGTGTGGACAGGGAACACCGGGGAGCTGTTTTTT CASSVWTGNTGELFF
TRBJ2-5 TRBV3-1 many NA TGTGCCAGCAGCCCCTCCCCCGGGGGGCTGGAGACCCAGTACTTC CASSPSPGGLETQYF
TRBJ2-1 TRBV14 many NA TGTGCCAGCAGCCCGCGACAGGGCGGGAGGAGGATCTTTGAGCAGTTCTTC CASSPRQGGRRIFEQFF
TRBJ2-1 TRBV28 medium-sized TRBD2 TGTGCCAGCAGTTCCCCCCTACGGAGCGGGAGAACCTACAATGAGCAGTTCTTC CASSSPLRSGRTYNEQFF
TRBJ1-6 TRBV15 few NA TGTGCCACCAGCAGAGTTCGGGGGGAGAATTCACCCCTCCACTTT CATSRVRGENSPLHF
TRBJ1-1 TRBV7-3 many NA TGTGCCAGCAGCCTCCTGATGAACACTGAAGCTTTCTTT CASSLLMNTEAFF
TRBJ2-5 TRBV5-1 many NA TGCGCCAGCAGAAGGAAGGGGGAAGTGCAAGAGACCCAGTACTTC CASRRKGEVQETQYF
TRBJ1-4 TRBV7-2 many NA TGTGCCAGCAGCTCGACAGATGGGTATAATGAAAAACTGTTTTTT CASSSTDGYNEKLFF